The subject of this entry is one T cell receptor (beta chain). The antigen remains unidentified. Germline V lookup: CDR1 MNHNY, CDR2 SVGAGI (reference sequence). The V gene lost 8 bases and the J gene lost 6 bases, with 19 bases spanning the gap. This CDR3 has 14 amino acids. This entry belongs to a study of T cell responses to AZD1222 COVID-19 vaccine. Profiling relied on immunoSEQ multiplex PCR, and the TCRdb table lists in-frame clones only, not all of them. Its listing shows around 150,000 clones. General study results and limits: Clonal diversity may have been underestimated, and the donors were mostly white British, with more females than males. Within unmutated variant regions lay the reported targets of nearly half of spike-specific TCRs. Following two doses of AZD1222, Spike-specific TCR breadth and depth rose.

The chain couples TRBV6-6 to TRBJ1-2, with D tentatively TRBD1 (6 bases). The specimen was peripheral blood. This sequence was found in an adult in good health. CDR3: CASLPTGLSDGYTF. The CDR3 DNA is TGTGCCAGCCTTCCCACAGGGTTGTCCGATGGCTACACCTTC.